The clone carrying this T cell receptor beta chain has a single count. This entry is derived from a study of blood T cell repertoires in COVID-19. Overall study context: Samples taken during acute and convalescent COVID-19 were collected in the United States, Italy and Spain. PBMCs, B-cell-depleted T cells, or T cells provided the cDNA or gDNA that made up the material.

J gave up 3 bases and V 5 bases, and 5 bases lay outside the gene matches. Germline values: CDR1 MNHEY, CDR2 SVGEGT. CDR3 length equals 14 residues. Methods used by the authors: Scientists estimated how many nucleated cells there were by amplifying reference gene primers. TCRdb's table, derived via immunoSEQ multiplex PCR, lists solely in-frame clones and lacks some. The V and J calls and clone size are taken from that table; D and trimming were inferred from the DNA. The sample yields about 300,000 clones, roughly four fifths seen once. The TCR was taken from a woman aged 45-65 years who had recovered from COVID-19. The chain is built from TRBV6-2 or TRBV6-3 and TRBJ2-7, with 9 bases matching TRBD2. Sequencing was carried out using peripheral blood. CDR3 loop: CASSSSGGLYEQYF. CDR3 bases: TGTGCCAGCAGTAGTAGCGGGGGCCTCTACGAGCAGTACTTC.